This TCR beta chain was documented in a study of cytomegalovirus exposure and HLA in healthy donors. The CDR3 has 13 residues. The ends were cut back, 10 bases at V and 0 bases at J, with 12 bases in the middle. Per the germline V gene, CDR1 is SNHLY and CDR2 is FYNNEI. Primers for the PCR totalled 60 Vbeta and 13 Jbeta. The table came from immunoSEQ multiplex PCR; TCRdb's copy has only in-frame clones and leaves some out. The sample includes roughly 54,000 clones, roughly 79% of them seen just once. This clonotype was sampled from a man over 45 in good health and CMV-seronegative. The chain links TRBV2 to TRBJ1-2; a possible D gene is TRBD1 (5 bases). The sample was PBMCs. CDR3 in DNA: TGTGCCATCGACAGCGATGCTAACTATGGCTACACCTTC. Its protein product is CAIDSDANYGYTF.